This T cell receptor beta chain was obtained from a study of blood T cell repertoires in COVID-19 (dated by TCRdb to about 2020). In terms of the full investigation: Samples from collaborators originated in the United States, Italy and Spain and spanned both the acute and convalescent phases of COVID-19. The prospective study material was composed of cDNA or gDNA derived from T cells, B-cell-depleted T cells, or PBMCs. Deeply sampled blood TCRbeta repertoires from subjects exposed to, actively infected with, or recovered from COVID-19 were included in the dataset. The repertoires were released in a freely available public database intended as a resource for research on the immune response to SARS-CoV-2. The samples were drawn from two sources: the first 160 participants of the ongoing ImmuneRACE study, and 950 to 1,500 subjects contributed by 6 global collaborators. Nearly every sample came with metadata listing a de-identified subject ID, COVID-19 status, age in years and sex. Where available, HLA class I and class II types were obtained from metadata supplied by the sample provider rather than from assay-based typing. Summary of the overall study and its limitations: The amount of clinical and demographic metadata varied by source and participant and was provided uncurated.

Between the V and J ends, shortened by 7 bases and 7 bases respectively, the junction contains 17 bases. The CDR3 runs 14 residues from the cysteine to the phenylalanine. The sequence is cut down to CDR3 DNA, 42 bases in frame from base 1. As encoded in the germline V gene (reference sequence), CDR1 is LNHDA while CDR2 is SQIVND. In the prospective study, participants were roughly 18 to 90 years old, resided in approximately 22 geographic areas of the United States, and were enrolled through a virtual design. In the prospective study, cohorts were assigned on the basis of participant-reported clinical history obtained from a screening survey and a study questionnaire. For ImmuneRACE Cohort 3, a participant was defined as recovered based on two consecutive negative NP/OP PCR tests, clearance by a healthcare professional, or resolution of symptoms. In the prospective study, mobile phlebotomists collected whole blood, serum and a nasopharyngeal or oropharyngeal swab from each participant. Participants in the prospective study had the option to provide additional blood draws and questionnaires over a 2-month period. Blood samples from the prospective study were shipped frozen or at room temperature prior to DNA extraction.

The immunoSEQ Assay, a bias-controlled multiplex PCR, was used to amplify TCRbeta CDR3 regions from genomic DNA. Concerning the study's data processing: Nucleated cell counts per sample were estimated from amplification of reference gene primers within the assay. To quantify the absolute abundance of each unique TCRbeta CDR3 rearrangement, sequence reads were collapsed and filtered. For each sample, productive Simpson clonality was calculated as the square root of Simpson's diversity index across productive rearrangements. Drawn from immuneACCESS, this table holds only the in-frame rearrangements with V and J called that TCRdb kept. Clones are partly lost; checked studies trace under half to an unresolved V gene and leave the rest unexplained. D and trimming come from the DNA, and the V and J calls and clone size come from that table. The sample table lists 240,000 or so clones, 86% of them with a count of one. Around 2.1% of the sample comes from the top ten.

Notes on this clone: Its cognate antigen has yet to be identified. No much larger clone exists at a distance of one base, and base qualities are not known.

The chain joins TRBV19 to TRBJ2-1; TRBD1 is possibly the D segment (6 matching bases). Sequencing was done on a sample of PBMCs or T cells enriched from blood (not recorded which). The clonotype was recovered from a woman aged 50 to 65 who had recovered from COVID-19. In nucleotide form, the sequence is TGTGCCAGTAAGTTCGCCAGGGGACGTAATGAGCAGTTCTTC. It encodes CASKFARGRNEQFF.